This T cell receptor beta chain was sequenced for a study of blood T cells in healthy people across ages. A second PCR of 7 to 11 cycles used a sample-barcoded 5' primer and a J-beta primer mix. The template-switch adaptor was a 5' adaptor with 12 random nucleotides. It tagged each cDNA molecule. TCRdb redid the calling of the 5' RACE reads with MiXCR, one entry per CDR3 protein. Counted here are approximately 1,100,000 distinct CDR3 sequences, roughly 45% occurring once; the ten biggest clones make up 15% to 20%. The CDR3 is 16 amino acids. Germline V lookup: CDR1 MNHEY, CDR2 SVGEGT. Germline trimming cut 10 bases from V and 4 bases from J; bases unmatched to any gene: 9.

The clonotype comes from a woman in her sixties or seventies in good health. Specimen: blood. This chain uses TRBV6-2 or TRBV6-3 with TRBJ2-1; 14 nucleotides line up with TRBD2. CDR3 nucleotides: TGTGCCACAATGGGGACTAGCGGGAGAGATTACAATGAGCAGTTCTTC. Translated, it gives CATMGTSGRDYNEQFF.